The present TCR beta chain was sequenced within a study of early T cells in non-severe SARS-CoV-2 infection. This clonotype was recorded at least ten times. This CDR3 region has 14 residues. CDR1 is DFQATT and CDR2 is SNEGSKA in the germline V gene (reference sequence). V lost 7 bases to trimming and J lost 4 bases; unmatched junction nucleotides: 4. TCRdb reanalysed the 5' RACE reads using MiXCR and keeps one entry per CDR3 protein. The table has approximately 120,000 distinct CDR3 sequences, just under 15% seen once. This clonotype originated in an adult who was a healthcare worker with PCR-confirmed SARS-CoV-2 infection or an uninfected control (not recorded which). The sample comprised whole blood. This chain uses TRBV20-1 with TRBJ2-1; 13 bases map to TRBD2. In nucleotides, the CDR3 is TGCAGTGGCAAGACTAGCGGGGGGTACAATGAGCAGTTCTTC. Translation gives CSGKTSGGYNEQFF.